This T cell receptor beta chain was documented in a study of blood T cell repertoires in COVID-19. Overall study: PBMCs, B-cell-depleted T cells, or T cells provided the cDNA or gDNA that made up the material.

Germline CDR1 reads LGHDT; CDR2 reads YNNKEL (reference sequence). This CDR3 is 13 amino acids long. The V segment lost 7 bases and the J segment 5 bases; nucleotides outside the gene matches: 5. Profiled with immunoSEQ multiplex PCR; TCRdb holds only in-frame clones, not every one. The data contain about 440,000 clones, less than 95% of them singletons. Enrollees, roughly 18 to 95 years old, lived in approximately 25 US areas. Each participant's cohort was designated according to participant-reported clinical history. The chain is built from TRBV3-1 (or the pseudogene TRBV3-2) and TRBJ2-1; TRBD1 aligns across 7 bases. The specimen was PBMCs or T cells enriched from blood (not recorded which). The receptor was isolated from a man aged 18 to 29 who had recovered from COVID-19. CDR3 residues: CASKHRGNNEQFF. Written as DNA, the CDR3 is TGTGCCAGCAAGCACAGGGGTAACAATGAGCAGTTCTTC.